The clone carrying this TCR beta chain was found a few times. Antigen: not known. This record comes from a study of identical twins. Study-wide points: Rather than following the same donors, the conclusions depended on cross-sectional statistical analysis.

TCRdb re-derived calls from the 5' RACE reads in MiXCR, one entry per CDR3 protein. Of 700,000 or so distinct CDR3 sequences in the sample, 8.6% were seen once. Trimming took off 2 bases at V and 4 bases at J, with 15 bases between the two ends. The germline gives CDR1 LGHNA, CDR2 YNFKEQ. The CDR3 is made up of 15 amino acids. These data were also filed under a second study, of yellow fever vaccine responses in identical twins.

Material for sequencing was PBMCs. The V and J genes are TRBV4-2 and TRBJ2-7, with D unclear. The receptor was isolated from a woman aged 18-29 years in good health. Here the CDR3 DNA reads TGTGCCAGCAGCCAAATAAGAGAGGATCCTTACGAGCAGTACTTC. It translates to CASSQIREDPYEQYF.